The sequence of this TCR beta chain was determined in a study of PD-L1 blockade in urothelial cancer. On the study more broadly: Administration of atezolizumab to patients began in about 2014, at 1,200 mg intravenously every 3 weeks.

A word on this clone: Its antigen is currently unknown.

Clones were sequenced by immunoSEQ multiplex PCR, and TCRdb holds only the in-frame ones, with some missing. The sample holds tens of thousands of clones; 82% are singletons and the top ten take roughly 7.1%. Study results and caveats: Enhanced expansion of tumor-associated blood clones at 3 weeks characterized durable-benefit patients.

Time point of the sample: pretreatment peripheral blood. There are 17 residues in the CDR3. Germline trimming cut 1 base from V and 7 bases from J; bases unmatched to any gene: 14. Germline CDR1 SNHLY, CDR2 FYNNEI. The starting material was PBMCs, obtained around atezolizumab (anti-PD-L1) treatment. The sequence was collected from a man in his 60s with urothelial cancer. The V and J genes are TRBV2 and TRBJ2-7; 9 positions agree with TRBD2. In nucleotides, the CDR3 is TGTGCCAGCAGTGAAGTTAGTTGGGCGGGGGGGAATCGTGAGCAGTACTTC. As protein: CASSEVSWAGGNREQYF.